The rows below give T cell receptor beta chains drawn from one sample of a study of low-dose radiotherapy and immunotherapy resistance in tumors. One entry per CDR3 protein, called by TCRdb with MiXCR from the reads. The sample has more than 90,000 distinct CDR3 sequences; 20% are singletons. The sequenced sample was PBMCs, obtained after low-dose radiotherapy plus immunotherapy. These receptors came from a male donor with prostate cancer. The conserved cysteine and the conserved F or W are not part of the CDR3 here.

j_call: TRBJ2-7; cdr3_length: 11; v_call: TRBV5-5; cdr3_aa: ASSLGGPNEQY
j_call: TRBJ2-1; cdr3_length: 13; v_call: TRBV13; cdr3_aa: ASIVAGGSYNEQF
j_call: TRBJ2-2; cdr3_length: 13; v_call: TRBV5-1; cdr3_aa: ASSLAGVFTGELF
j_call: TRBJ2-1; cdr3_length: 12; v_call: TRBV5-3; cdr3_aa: ASRRTGGVYEQF
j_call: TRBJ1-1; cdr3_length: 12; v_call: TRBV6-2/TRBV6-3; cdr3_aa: ASSYGAMNTEAF
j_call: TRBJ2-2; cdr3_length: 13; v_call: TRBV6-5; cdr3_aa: ASSYGGGWTGELF
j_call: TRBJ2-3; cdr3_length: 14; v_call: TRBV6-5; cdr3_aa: ASSNPRGAPTDTQY
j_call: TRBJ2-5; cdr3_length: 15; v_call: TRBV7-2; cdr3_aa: ASSLAGTSGGQETQY
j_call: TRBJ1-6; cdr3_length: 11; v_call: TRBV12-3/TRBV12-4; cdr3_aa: ASSTGGGSPLH
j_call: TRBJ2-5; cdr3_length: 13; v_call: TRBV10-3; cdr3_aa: AIKNSGADQETQY
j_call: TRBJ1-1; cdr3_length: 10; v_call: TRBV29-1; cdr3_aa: SVTPQGVEAF
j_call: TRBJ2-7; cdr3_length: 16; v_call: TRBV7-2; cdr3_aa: ASSPLAGGPTVLNEQY
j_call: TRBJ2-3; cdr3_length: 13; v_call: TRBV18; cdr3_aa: ASSPRVAGTDTQY
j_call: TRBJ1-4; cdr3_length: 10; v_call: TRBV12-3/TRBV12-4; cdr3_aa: ASSLSNEKLF
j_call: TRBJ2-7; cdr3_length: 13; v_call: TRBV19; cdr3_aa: ASSPKGKGTYEQY
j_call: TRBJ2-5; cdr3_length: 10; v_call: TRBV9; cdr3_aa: ASSVDQETQY
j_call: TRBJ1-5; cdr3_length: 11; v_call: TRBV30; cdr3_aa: AWSREPGQPQH
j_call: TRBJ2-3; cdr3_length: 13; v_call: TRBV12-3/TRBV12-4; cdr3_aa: ASSFQSRISDTQY
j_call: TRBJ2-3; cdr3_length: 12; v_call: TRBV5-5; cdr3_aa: ASSFRLGPDTQY
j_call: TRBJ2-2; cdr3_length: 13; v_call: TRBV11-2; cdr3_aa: ASSVSGGRPGELF
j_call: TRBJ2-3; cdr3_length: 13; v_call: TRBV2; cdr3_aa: ASILDRGPTDTQY
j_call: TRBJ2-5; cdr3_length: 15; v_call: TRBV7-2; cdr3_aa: ASSISGGARIQETQY
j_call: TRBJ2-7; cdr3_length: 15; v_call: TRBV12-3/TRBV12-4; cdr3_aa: ASRGPGLAGGVREQY
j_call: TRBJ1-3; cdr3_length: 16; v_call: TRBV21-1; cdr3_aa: ASVRAHFQGMSGNTIY
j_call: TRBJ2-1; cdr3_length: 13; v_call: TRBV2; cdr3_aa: ASSDSSAYYNEQF
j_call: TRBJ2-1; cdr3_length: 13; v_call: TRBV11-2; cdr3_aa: ASSLGTSGAAEQF
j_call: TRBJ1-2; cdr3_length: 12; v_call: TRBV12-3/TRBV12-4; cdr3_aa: ASSFGTGAVGYT
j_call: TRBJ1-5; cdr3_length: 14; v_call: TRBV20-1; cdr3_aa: SAREPGQKVHQPQH
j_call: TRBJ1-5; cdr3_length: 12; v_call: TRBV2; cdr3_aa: ASSGGTGNQPQH
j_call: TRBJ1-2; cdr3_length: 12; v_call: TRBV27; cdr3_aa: ASQPLGSNYGYT
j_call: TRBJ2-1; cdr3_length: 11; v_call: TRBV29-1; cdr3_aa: SVEIEVSGEQF
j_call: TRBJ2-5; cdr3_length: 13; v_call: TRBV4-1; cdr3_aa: ASSQTGTPGETQY
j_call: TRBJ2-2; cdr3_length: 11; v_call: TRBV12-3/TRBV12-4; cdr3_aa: ASSLKGLGELF
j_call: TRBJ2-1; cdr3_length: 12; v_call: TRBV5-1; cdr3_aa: ASSLAWGKDEQF
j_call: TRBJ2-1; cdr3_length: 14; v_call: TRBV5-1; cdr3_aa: ASSLVSGPGAGEQF
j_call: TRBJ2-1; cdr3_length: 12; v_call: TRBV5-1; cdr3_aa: ASRGENSYNEQF
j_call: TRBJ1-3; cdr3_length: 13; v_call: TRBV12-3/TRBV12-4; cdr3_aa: ASSPRRGSGNTIY
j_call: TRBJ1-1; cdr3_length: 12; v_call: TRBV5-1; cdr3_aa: ASSFTAMNTEAF
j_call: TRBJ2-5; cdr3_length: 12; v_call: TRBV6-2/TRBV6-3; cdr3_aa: ASRPRPGQETQY
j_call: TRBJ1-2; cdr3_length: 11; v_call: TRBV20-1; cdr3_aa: SARAPALLGYT
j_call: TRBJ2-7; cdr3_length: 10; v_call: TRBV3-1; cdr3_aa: ASSQAVWEQY
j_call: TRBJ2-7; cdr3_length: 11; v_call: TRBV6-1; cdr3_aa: ASIPGLGYEQY
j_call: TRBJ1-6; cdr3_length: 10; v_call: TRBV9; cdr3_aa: ASSALGSPLH
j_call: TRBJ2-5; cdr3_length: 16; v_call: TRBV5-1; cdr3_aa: ASSPRWAGTRGKETQY
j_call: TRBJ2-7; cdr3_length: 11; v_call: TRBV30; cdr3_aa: AGGVVGNGEQY
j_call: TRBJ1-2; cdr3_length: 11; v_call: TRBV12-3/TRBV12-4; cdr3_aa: ASTRGRNYGYT